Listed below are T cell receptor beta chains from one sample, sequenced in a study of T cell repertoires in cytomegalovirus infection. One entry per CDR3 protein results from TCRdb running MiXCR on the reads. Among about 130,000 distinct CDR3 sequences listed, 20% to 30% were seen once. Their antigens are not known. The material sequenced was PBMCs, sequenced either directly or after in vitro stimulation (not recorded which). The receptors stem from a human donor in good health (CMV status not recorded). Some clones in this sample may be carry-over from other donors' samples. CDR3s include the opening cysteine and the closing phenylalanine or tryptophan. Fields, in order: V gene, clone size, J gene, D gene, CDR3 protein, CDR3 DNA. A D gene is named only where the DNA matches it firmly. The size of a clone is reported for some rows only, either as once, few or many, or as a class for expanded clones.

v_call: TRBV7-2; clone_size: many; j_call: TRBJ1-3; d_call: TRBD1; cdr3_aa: CASSARQGIGNTIYF; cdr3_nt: TGTGCCAGCAGCGCGAGACAGGGAATCGGGAACACCATATATTTT
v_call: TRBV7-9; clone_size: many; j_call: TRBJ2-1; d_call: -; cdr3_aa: CASSARGGLSLAPLSYNEQFF; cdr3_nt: TGTGCCAGCAGCGCCCGTGGGGGGCTATCACTAGCTCCCTTGTCCTACAATGAGCAGTTCTTC
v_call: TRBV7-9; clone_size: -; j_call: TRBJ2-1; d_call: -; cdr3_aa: CASSLGAGIPPHEQFF; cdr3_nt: TGTGCCAGCAGCTTAGGTGCGGGGATCCCCCCCCATGAGCAGTTCTTC
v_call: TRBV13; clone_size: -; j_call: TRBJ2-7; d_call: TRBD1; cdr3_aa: CASTKTGGPGYEQYF; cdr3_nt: TGTGCCAGCACCAAAACAGGGGGGCCGGGGTACGAGCAGTACTTC
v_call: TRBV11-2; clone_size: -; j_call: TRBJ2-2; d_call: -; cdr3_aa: CASSLDGRTNGELFF; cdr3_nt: TGTGCCAGCAGCTTAGACGGAAGAACAAACGGGGAGCTGTTTTTT
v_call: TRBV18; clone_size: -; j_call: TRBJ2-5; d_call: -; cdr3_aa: CASSPPTETQYF; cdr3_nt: TGTGCCAGCTCACCACCGACTGAGACCCAGTACTTC
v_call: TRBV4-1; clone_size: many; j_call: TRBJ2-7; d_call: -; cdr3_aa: CASSQGPAKSSYEQYF; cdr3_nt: TGCGCCAGCAGCCAAGGACCGGCTAAGAGCTCCTACGAGCAGTACTTC
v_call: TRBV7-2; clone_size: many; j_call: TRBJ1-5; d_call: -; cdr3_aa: CASSLGQLYQPQHF; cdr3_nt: TGTGCCAGCAGCTTAGGCCAGCTATATCAGCCCCAGCATTTT
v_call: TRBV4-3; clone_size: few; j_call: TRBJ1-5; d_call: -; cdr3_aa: CASSQDLGGEQPQHF; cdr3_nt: TGCGCCAGCAGCCAAGACCTTGGGGGAGAGCAGCCCCAGCATTTT
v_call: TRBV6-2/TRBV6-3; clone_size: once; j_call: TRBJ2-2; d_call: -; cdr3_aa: CASSYSGNMGGELFF; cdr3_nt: TGTGCCAGCAGTTATTCGGGAAATATGGGCGGGGAGCTGTTTTTT
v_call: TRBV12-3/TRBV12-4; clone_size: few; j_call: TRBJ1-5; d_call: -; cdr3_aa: CASSLYRQQLSNQPQHF; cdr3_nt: TGTGCCAGCAGTCTCTACCGACAGCAACTTAGCAATCAGCCCCAGCATTTT
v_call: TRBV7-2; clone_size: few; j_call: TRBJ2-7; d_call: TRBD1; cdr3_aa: CASSSPRDRGSRGYYEQYF; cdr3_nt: TGTGCCAGCAGTTCCCCCCGGGACAGGGGATCCCGGGGTTACTACGAGCAGTACTTC
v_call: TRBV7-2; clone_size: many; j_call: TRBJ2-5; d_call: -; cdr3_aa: CASSLGPPPETQYF; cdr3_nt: TGTGCCAGCAGCCTGGGACCACCCCCAGAGACCCAGTACTTC
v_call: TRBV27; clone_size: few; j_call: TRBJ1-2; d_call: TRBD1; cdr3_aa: CASSLRGMNGYTF; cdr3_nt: TGTGCCAGCAGCCTCAGGGGGATGAATGGCTACACCTTC
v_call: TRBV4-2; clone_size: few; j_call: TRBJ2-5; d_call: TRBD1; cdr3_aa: CASSQDLATGEETQYF; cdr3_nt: TGTGCCAGCAGCCAAGATCTCGCGACAGGGGAGGAGACCCAGTACTTC
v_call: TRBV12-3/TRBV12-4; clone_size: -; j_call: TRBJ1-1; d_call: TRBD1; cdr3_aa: CASSPGQGGLAEAFF; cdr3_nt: TGTGCCAGCAGTCCCGGACAGGGGGGGTTAGCTGAAGCTTTCTTT
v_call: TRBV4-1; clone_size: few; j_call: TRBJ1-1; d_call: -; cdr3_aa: CASSQEGRKTGAAFF; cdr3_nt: TGCGCCAGCAGCCAAGAGGGGCGGAAAACCGGAGCAGCTTTCTTT
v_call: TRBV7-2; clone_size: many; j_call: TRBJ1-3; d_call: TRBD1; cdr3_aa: CASSSRTGRGPTIYF; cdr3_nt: TGTGCCAGCAGCTCTCGGACAGGACGGGGGCCCACCATATATTTT
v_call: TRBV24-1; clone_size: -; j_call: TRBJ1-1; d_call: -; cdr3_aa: CATSDLTGRNTEAFF; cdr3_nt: TGTGCCACCAGTGACTTGACGGGGCGAAACACTGAAGCTTTCTTT
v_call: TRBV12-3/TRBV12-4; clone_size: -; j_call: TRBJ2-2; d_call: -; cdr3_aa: CASSTGSANTGELFF; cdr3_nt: TGTGCCAGCAGCACAGGGTCCGCGAACACCGGGGAGCTGTTTTTT
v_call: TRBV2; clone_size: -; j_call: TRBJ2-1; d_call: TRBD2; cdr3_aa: CASSELAGRDEQFF; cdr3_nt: TGTGCCAGCAGTGAACTAGCGGGAAGGGATGAGCAGTTCTTC
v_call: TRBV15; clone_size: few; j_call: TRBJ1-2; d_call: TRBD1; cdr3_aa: CATSRDGQGWAGYTF; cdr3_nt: TGTGCCACCAGCAGAGATGGACAGGGGTGGGCTGGCTACACCTTC
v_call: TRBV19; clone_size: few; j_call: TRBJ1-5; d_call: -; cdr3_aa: CASSLDGNQPQHF; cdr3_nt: TGTGCCAGTAGTTTGGACGGAAATCAGCCCCAGCATTTT
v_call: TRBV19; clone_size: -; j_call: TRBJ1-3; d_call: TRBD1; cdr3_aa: CASSGDRRTSGNTIYF; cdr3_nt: TGTGCCAGTAGTGGGGACAGGAGGACGTCTGGAAACACCATATATTTT
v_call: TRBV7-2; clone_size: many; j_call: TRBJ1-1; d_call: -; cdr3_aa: CASSSSARKSEAFF; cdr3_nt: TGTGCCAGCAGCTCCTCCGCAAGGAAGTCTGAAGCTTTCTTT
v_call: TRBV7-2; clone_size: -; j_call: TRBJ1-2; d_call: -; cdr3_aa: CASSLRGYGYTF; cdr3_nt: TGTGCCAGCAGCTTAAGAGGCTATGGCTACACCTTC
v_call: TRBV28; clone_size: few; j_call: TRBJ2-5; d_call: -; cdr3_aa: CASSLIRLPQYF; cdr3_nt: TGTGCCAGCAGTTTAATTAGATTGCCCCAGTACTTC
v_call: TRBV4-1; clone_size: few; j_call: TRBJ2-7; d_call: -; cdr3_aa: CASSQTSRYEQYF; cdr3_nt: TGCGCCAGCAGCCAAACTAGCAGGTACGAGCAGTACTTC
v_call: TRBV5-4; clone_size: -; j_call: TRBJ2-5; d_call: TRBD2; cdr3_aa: CASSLGLAHNQETQYF; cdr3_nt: TGTGCCAGCAGCCTAGGACTAGCGCACAACCAAGAGACCCAGTACTTC
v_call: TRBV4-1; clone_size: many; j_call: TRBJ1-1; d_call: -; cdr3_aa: CASSQDAANTEAFF; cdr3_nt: TGCGCCAGCAGCCAAGATGCAGCGAACACTGAAGCTTTCTTT
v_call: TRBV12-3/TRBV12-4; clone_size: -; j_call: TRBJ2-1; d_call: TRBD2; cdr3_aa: CASSPGTSGDADEQFF; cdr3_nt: TGTGCCAGCAGTCCCGGGACTAGCGGGGACGCGGATGAGCAGTTCTTC
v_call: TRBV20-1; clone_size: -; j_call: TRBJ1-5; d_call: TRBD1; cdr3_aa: CSALQPGGIASNQPQHF; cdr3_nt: TGCAGTGCTCTACAGCCAGGGGGAATAGCTAGCAATCAGCCCCAGCATTTT
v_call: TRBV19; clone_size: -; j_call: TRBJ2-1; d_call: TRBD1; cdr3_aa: CASSRTGTGAGNEQFF; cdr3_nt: TGTGCCAGTAGCCGGACCGGGACAGGGGCGGGGAATGAGCAGTTCTTC
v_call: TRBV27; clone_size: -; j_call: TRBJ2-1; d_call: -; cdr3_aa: CASSPWRGSSYNEQFF; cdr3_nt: TGTGCCAGCAGCCCCTGGAGAGGGAGTAGTTACAATGAGCAGTTCTTC
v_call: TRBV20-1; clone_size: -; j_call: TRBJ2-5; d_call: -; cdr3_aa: CSARRGQETQYF; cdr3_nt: TGCAGTGCAAGGCGGGGCCAAGAGACCCAGTACTTC
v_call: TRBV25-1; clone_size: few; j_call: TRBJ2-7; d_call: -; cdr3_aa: CASGMAGSSHEQYF; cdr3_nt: TGTGCCAGCGGTATGGCGGGGAGTAGCCACGAGCAGTACTTC
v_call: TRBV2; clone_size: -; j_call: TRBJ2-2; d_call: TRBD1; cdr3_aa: CASSGTGASGELFF; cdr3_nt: TGTGCCAGCAGCGGGACAGGGGCTAGCGGGGAGCTGTTTTTT
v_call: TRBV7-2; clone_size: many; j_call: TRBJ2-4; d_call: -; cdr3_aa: CASSPRVAAPRVNIQYF; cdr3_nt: TGTGCCAGCAGCCCGAGGGTGGCAGCGCCCCGCGTAAACATTCAGTACTTC
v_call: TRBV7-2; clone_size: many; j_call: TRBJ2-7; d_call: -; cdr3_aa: CASSALEEQYF; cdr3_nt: TGTGCCAGCAGCGCCCTGGAGGAGCAGTACTTC
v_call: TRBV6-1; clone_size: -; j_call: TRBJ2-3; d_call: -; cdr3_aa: CASSEVSDTQYF; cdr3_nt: TGTGCCAGCAGTGAAGTTTCAGATACGCAGTATTTT
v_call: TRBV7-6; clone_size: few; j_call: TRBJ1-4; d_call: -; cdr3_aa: CASSPSSTGEKLFF; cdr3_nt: TGTGCCAGCAGCCCCTCCTCCACAGGGGAAAAACTGTTTTTT
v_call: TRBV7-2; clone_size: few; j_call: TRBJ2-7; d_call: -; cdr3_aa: CASSLGRGGPSPYEQYF; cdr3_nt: TGTGCCAGCAGCTTAGGTAGGGGAGGCCCCTCCCCCTACGAGCAGTACTTC
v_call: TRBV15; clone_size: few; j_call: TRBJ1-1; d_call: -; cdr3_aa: CASLLSPNTEAFF; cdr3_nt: TGTGCCAGTCTGTTGAGCCCGAACACTGAAGCTTTCTTT